This paragraph reports one T cell receptor (beta chain). The sample is drawn from a study of blood T cell repertoires in COVID-19. The V end was cut by 5 bases, the J end by 8 bases, with 16 bases between. The CDR3 length is 14 residues. Germline assignment: CDR1 MGHDK and CDR2 SYGVNS. Here immunoSEQ multiplex PCR was the method, and the copy in TCRdb shows in-frame clones only, minus some. The sample yields about 360,000 clones, 65% to 85% seen once. The chain combines TRBV25-1 with TRBJ1-3; D is uncertain. This clonotype was sampled from a man younger than 45 with active or convalescent COVID-19. Sequenced input: peripheral blood. CDR3 nucleotide sequence: TGTGCCAGCAGTACTCCGCCTCCTCGGGACACCATATATTTT. As protein: CASSTPPPRDTIYF.